This is a list of T cell receptor beta chains from one sample in a study of regulatory T cells in long-lasting Graves disease. From the multiplex PCR reads, TCRdb called clonotypes with MiXCR, one entry per CDR3 protein. The sample carries 500,000 to 700,000 distinct CDR3 sequences, around 30% recorded once. Here the sequenced sample was peripheral blood mononuclear cells (PBMCs), taken when the disease was refractory, from a patient treated with antithyroid drugs. The receptors here all came from a female donor with Graves disease. Each CDR3 is given without its conserved first and last residue.

>TRBJ1-2|TRBV15
ATSRDERFGGYT
>TRBJ1-6|TRBV25-1
ASSEWTGNSPLH
>TRBJ1-2|TRBV9
ASSVAGDRSLVYGYT
>TRBJ1-4|TRBV12-3/TRBV12-4
ASSRPATNEKLF
>TRBJ1-1|TRBV19
ASNTPALNTEAF
>TRBJ1-1|TRBV7-3
ASSLMAVGGMNTEAF
>TRBJ1-5|TRBV19
ASSSPWEGMNNQPQH
>TRBJ2-7|TRBV11-2
ASSTWTRKLYEQY
>TRBJ2-7|TRBV11-1
ASSFTEGLAGAYEQY
>TRBJ2-5|TRBV6-1
ASSGGRRETQY
>TRBJ1-6|TRBV12-3/TRBV12-4
ASSLTGESSPLH
>TRBJ1-2|TRBV6-1
ASRDAGTGNGYT
>TRBJ2-2|TRBV19
ASITGLAGNTGELF
>TRBJ1-3|TRBV6-9
ASSSGRWISGNTIY
>TRBJ1-2|TRBV7-9
ASSLTGEGGGYT
>TRBJ2-2|TRBV11-3
ASRRTGNTGELF
>TRBJ1-1|TRBV6-1
ASSPETITEAF
>TRBJ2-2|TRBV6-1
ASKEANTGELF
>TRBJ1-1|TRBV6-2/TRBV6-3
ASSYHGQGATEAF
>TRBJ1-2|TRBV5-1
ASSTRDGTPYGYT
>TRBJ1-2|TRBV19
ASSIGEAIGGYT
>TRBJ1-6|TRBV6-7
APGGADRSPLH
>TRBJ1-6|TRBV2
ASRQGASPLH
>TRBJ1-1|TRBV29-1
SVEEDWNTEAF
>TRBJ2-7|TRBV6-1
ASSTSLAGRTYEQY